This entry features one T cell receptor (beta chain) sequence. Its antigen is still unknown. The record originates from a study of vaccination effects on CD4 cells after COVID-19. Overall study: Of the BNT162b2 and mRNA-1273 vaccines, participants received two doses of one or the other. Study results and limitations: At late timepoints after vaccination, vaccine- and infection-induced clones shrank markedly.

Isolating CD4+ T cells followed approximately ten days of culture. Germline V CDR1 and CDR2: SGHNT, YENEEA. CDR3 size: 16 residues. V lost 4 bases, J lost 3 bases, and 7 bases stayed unmatched. Data came from immunoSEQ multiplex PCR; TCRdb stores just in-frame clones and leaves some out. The table records roughly 50,000 clones, 50% to 70% of them present only once. This receptor was taken from a human donor who received a COVID-19 vaccine. This chain uses TRBV11-3 with TRBJ2-7; 12 bases match TRBD1. The sample was CD4+ T cells from PBMCs cultured without peptide, taken before COVID-19 vaccination. The CDR3 bases are TGTGCCAGCAGCTCAACCGGGACAGGGGGCATCTACGAGCAGTACTTC. Protein sequence: CASSSTGTGGIYEQYF.